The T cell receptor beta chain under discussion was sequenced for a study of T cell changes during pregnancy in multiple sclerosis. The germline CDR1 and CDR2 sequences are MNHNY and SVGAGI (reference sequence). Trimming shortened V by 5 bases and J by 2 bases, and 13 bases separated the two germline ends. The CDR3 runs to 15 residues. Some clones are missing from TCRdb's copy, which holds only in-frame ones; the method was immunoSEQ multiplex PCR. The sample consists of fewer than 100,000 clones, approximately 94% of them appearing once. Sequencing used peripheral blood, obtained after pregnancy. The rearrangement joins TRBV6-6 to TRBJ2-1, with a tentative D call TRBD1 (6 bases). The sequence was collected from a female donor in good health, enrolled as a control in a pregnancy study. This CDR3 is CASSPGQTTYNEQFF. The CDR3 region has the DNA TGTGCCAGCAGTCCAGGACAGACAACCTACAATGAGCAGTTCTTC.